The 10 T cell receptor beta chains below all came from one sample that was sequenced in a study of regulatory T cells in long-lasting Graves disease listed by TCRdb under 2021. Library construction relied on multiplex PCR. Sequencing took place on an Illumina HiSeq 4000. iRepertoire HTBI primers and Arm-PCR amplification of CDR3 regions were used to construct TCR beta libraries. TCRdb passed the public sequencing reads through fastp at Q25 and MiXCR, retaining productive beta sequences. For every CDR3 protein sequence, its rows merge into one entry that carries the most common genes and DNA. The sample has over 300,000 distinct CDR3 sequences on record, around 20% of them singletons. Clones ranked in the top ten supply less than 35% of the sample. Reading the label with the study, this specimen's time point is: persistent/refractory GD, antithyroid drugs over 5 years with positive TRAb. For both TCR sequencing and RNA sequencing, RNA was extracted from PBMCs using TRIzol.

The material was peripheral blood mononuclear cells (PBMCs), obtained when the disease was refractory, from a patient treated with antithyroid drugs. The receptors derive from a female donor with Graves disease.

V usage is TRBV7-9 and J usage is TRBJ1-6; D is undetermined. The CDR3 spans 15 residues. Germline loops: CDR1 SEHNR, CDR2 FQNEAQ (reference sequence). The ends were cut back, 4 bases at V and 6 bases at J, with 13 bases in the middle. In nucleotides, the CDR3 is TGTGCCAGCAGCTCAAGACCCCCGAGTAATTCACCCCTCCACTTT. Its protein is CASSSRPPSNSPLHF.

The CDR3 loop is CASSFKGTDTQYF. CDR3 sequence (DNA): TGCGCCAGCAGCTTCAAGGGCACAGATACGCAGTATTTT. This sequence joins TRBV5-1 and TRBJ2-3, with unresolved D. V was trimmed by 2 bases and J by 1 base, leaving 5 bases between them. Germline V CDR1 and CDR2: SGHRS, YFSETQ. The length of the CDR3 is 13 residues.

This clonotype was picked up many times. In DNA form, the CDR3 reads TGTGCCAGCAGCTTGCCCGGGACAGGGGGATACGAGCAGTACTTC. Protein sequence: CASSLPGTGGYEQYF. The V and J genes are TRBV7-9 and TRBJ2-7, with 11 nucleotides matching TRBD1. Per the germline V gene, CDR1 is SEHNR and CDR2 is FQNEAQ (reference sequence). The J segment lost 4 bases and the V segment lost 3 bases, leaving 5 bases of the junction unmatched. The CDR3 consists of 15 residues.

The gene calls are TRBV6-1 and TRBJ1-5; TRBD1 aligns across 7 bases. CDR3 length equals 14 residues. V lost 5 bases to trimming and J lost 5 bases; unmatched junction nucleotides: 6. From germline, CDR1 is MNHNS and CDR2 SASEGT. Written as DNA, the CDR3 is TGTGCCAGCAGTCTAATTACAGGGGATCAGCCCCAGCATTTT. It yields the protein CASSLITGDQPQHF.

The rearrangement links TRBV19 to TRBJ2-5, with D unresolved. Per the germline V gene, CDR1 is LNHDA and CDR2 is SQIVND (reference sequence). The CDR3 has 13 residues. Between the trimmed V and J ends, which lost 1 base and 4 bases, there was a span of 7 bases. Here the CDR3 reads CASSIAVLETQYF. CDR3 DNA: TGTGCCAGTAGTATAGCAGTCCTAGAGACCCAGTACTTC.

The V gene is TRBV19, the J gene TRBJ1-2, with TRBD1 identical over 10 bases. CDR3 size: 16 residues. Per germline, CDR1 LNHDA and CDR2 SQIVND (reference sequence). The V and J ends lost 8 bases and 3 bases, in that order; junction bases with no gene match: 12. The CDR3 coding sequence is TGTGCCAGTTCCTCCGGACAGGGGGAGAGGCACTATGGCTACACCTTC. Translation: CASSSGQGERHYGYTF.

This chain joins TRBV6-5 and TRBJ1-5, with a tentative D call TRBD1 (6 bases). Germline V gives CDR1 MNHEY, CDR2 SVGAGI. Trimming removed 4 bases at V and 1 base at J, with 8 bases between. The CDR3 runs to 14 residues. The CDR3 here is CASSWGASNQPQHF. The CDR3 nucleotides are TGTGCCAGCAGTTGGGGGGCCAGCAATCAGCCCCAGCATTTT.

In its sample, this clonotype was seen many times. The CDR3 here is CASSLEQGSLRLFF. CDR3 sequence (DNA): TGTGCCAGCAGCCTGGAGCAGGGCTCTCTTCGGCTGTTTTTT. V gene TRBV3-1 combines with J gene TRBJ2-2; perhaps TRBD1 as D (5 bases). Germline CDR1 and CDR2: LGHDT and YNNKEL (reference sequence). CDR3 length: 14 residues. Trimming cost V 4 bases and J 13 bases, with 19 bases left between them.

This rearrangement joins TRBV7-2 to TRBJ2-2; D call uncertain. The CDR3 is 14 amino acids. Germline-derived CDR1 and CDR2 are SGHTA and FQGNSA. V was trimmed by 5 bases and J by 4 bases, leaving 11 bases between them. The CDR3 coding sequence is TGTGCCAGCAGCCCGAGCCTAGTCACCGGGGAGCTGTTTTTT. Its protein product is CASSPSLVTGELFF.

The J gene is TRBJ1-6, the V gene TRBV20-1; maybe TRBD1 (6 bases). Germline CDR1 DFQATT, CDR2 SNEGSKA (reference sequence). Trimming removed 4 bases from V and 7 bases from J, with 14 bases in between. CDR3 length equals 14 residues. The DNA for the CDR3 is TGCAGTGCTATGTTGTCAGGGGCGAATTCACCCCTCCACTTT. This codes for CSAMLSGANSPLHF.